Listed below are T cell receptor beta chains from one sample, sequenced in a study of blood T cell repertoires in COVID-19. Here immunoSEQ multiplex PCR was the method, and the copy in TCRdb shows in-frame clones only, minus some. The profile shows some 210,000 clones, about nine tenths of them singletons. The sequenced material came from peripheral blood. The receptors derive from a woman aged 40 to 49 with acute or convalescent COVID-19. CDR3s include the opening cysteine and the closing phenylalanine or tryptophan. Each record gives: D gene, clone size, J gene, V gene, CDR3 DNA, CDR3 protein. The D gene is left open where the match is weak. Clone size appears in some rows only: once, few, many, or a class for an expanded clone.

D gene: NA
clone size: NA
J gene: TRBJ1-1
V gene: TRBV12-3/TRBV12-4
CDR3 DNA: TGTGCCAGCAGTTTACGGCGGACTGAAGCTTTCTTT
CDR3 protein: CASSLRRTEAFF

D gene: TRBD2
clone size: NA
J gene: TRBJ2-5
V gene: TRBV3-1/TRBV3-2
CDR3 DNA: TGTGCCAGCAGCCGAGCGGGGGGGCCTGAGACCCAGTACTTC
CDR3 protein: CASSRAGGPETQYF

D gene: TRBD1
clone size: NA
J gene: TRBJ1-4
V gene: TRBV6-5
CDR3 DNA: TGTGCCAGCCGGGACAGCGGCGAGTTTGGTGAAAAACTGTTTTTT
CDR3 protein: CASRDSGEFGEKLFF

D gene: NA
clone size: NA
J gene: TRBJ2-3
V gene: TRBV5-1
CDR3 DNA: TGCGCCAGCAAAGGGGAAAATACGCAGTATTTT
CDR3 protein: CASKGENTQYF

D gene: NA
clone size: NA
J gene: TRBJ2-2
V gene: TRBV19
CDR3 DNA: TGTGCCAGTAGCTCCGGGACGAACACCGGGGAGCTGTTTTTT
CDR3 protein: CASSSGTNTGELFF

D gene: TRBD1
clone size: NA
J gene: TRBJ1-4
V gene: TRBV30
CDR3 DNA: TGTGCCTGGAGTAGGAGGACAGGGAATGAAAAACTGTTTTTT
CDR3 protein: CAWSRRTGNEKLFF

D gene: TRBD1
clone size: NA
J gene: TRBJ2-3
V gene: TRBV11-2
CDR3 DNA: TGTGCCAGCAGATCCACAGGGGGCCTTTCTTTCACAGATACGCAGTATTTT
CDR3 protein: CASRSTGGLSFTDTQYF

D gene: TRBD1
clone size: NA
J gene: TRBJ1-4
V gene: TRBV5-4
CDR3 DNA: TGTGCCAGCTCGGACCGACAGGGTGGAGGGGAAAAACTGTTTTTT
CDR3 protein: CASSDRQGGGEKLFF

D gene: TRBD2
clone size: NA
J gene: TRBJ2-5
V gene: TRBV5-4
CDR3 DNA: TGTGCCAGCAGCACGGGACTAGCGGGGGGGGAGACCCAGTACTTC
CDR3 protein: CASSTGLAGGETQYF

D gene: TRBD2
clone size: NA
J gene: TRBJ2-5
V gene: TRBV9
CDR3 DNA: TGTGCCAGCAGCGTACAAGCGGGGGGGCAAGAGACCCAGTACTTC
CDR3 protein: CASSVQAGGQETQYF

D gene: NA
clone size: few
J gene: TRBJ1-4
V gene: TRBV28
CDR3 DNA: TGTGCCAGCACTAGGGGTGCAACTAATGAAAAACTGTTTTTT
CDR3 protein: CASTRGATNEKLFF

D gene: TRBD1
clone size: NA
J gene: TRBJ1-6
V gene: TRBV5-6
CDR3 DNA: TGTGCCAGCAGCTTGACCTATACCGGGACAGGGGTATCACCCCTCCACTTT
CDR3 protein: CASSLTYTGTGVSPLHF

D gene: NA
clone size: NA
J gene: TRBJ1-6
V gene: TRBV5-5
CDR3 DNA: TGTGCCAGCAGCCCCACCAGCAGGGTTTACAATTCACCCCTCCACTTT
CDR3 protein: CASSPTSRVYNSPLHF

D gene: NA
clone size: NA
J gene: TRBJ1-1
V gene: TRBV30
CDR3 DNA: TGTGCCTGGAGTGCCCAGGGCACTGAAGCTTTCTTT
CDR3 protein: CAWSAQGTEAFF

D gene: NA
clone size: few
J gene: TRBJ1-2
V gene: TRBV19
CDR3 DNA: TGTGCCAGTAGACGATCAGGGAACTATGGCTACACCTTC
CDR3 protein: CASRRSGNYGYTF

D gene: TRBD1
clone size: NA
J gene: TRBJ1-5
V gene: TRBV19
CDR3 DNA: TGTGCCAGTAGTTCGGACAGGGTTGGCAATCAGCCCCAGCATTTT
CDR3 protein: CASSSDRVGNQPQHF

D gene: NA
clone size: NA
J gene: TRBJ1-1
V gene: TRBV7-2
CDR3 DNA: TGTGCCAGCAGCTACCAACACAGGAACACTGAAGCTTTCTTT
CDR3 protein: CASSYQHRNTEAFF

D gene: NA
clone size: once
J gene: TRBJ2-3
V gene: TRBV5-1
CDR3 DNA: TGCGCCAGCAGACCCCCAGGGACAGATACGCAGTATTTT
CDR3 protein: CASRPPGTDTQYF

D gene: NA
clone size: NA
J gene: TRBJ2-1
V gene: TRBV5-5
CDR3 DNA: TGTGCCAGCAGCTTGAGTTCGCGGGACAATGAGCAGTTCTTC
CDR3 protein: CASSLSSRDNEQFF

D gene: TRBD1
clone size: once
J gene: TRBJ1-1
V gene: TRBV5-1
CDR3 DNA: TGCGCCAGCAGCCCGACAGGGGGCACACTGAACACTGAAGCTTTCTTT
CDR3 protein: CASSPTGGTLNTEAFF

D gene: NA
clone size: NA
J gene: TRBJ1-5
V gene: TRBV5-1
CDR3 DNA: TGCGCCAGCAGCTTGGAAGGGGTGGTCGGTCAGCCCCAGCATTTT
CDR3 protein: CASSLEGVVGQPQHF

D gene: TRBD1
clone size: NA
J gene: TRBJ1-3
V gene: TRBV19
CDR3 DNA: TGTGCCAGTAGTTCACCGGGACAGGGGCGCTCTGGAAACACCATATATTTT
CDR3 protein: CASSSPGQGRSGNTIYF

D gene: TRBD1
clone size: NA
J gene: TRBJ1-1
V gene: TRBV5-1
CDR3 DNA: TGCGCCAGCAGCTTGGGCCCCGGGACAGAGAACACTGAAGCTTTCTTT
CDR3 protein: CASSLGPGTENTEAFF

D gene: NA
clone size: NA
J gene: TRBJ2-2
V gene: TRBV5-1
CDR3 DNA: TGCGCCAGCAGCTTGGCCGGAGGGCCCGGGGAGCTGTTTTTT
CDR3 protein: CASSLAGGPGELFF

D gene: NA
clone size: NA
J gene: TRBJ1-1
V gene: TRBV7-8
CDR3 DNA: TGTGCCAGCAGCTTCGGGCAGGAGGACACTGAAGCTTTCTTT
CDR3 protein: CASSFGQEDTEAFF

D gene: NA
clone size: NA
J gene: TRBJ1-2
V gene: TRBV12-3/TRBV12-4
CDR3 DNA: TGTGCCAGCAGAGACGGACAGATCGAGGTCTACACCTTC
CDR3 protein: CASRDGQIEVYTF

D gene: TRBD1
clone size: NA
J gene: TRBJ2-6
V gene: TRBV19
CDR3 DNA: TGTGCCAGTAGCATGACAGGGGGCGCTCGTGGGGCCAACGTCCTGACTTTC
CDR3 protein: CASSMTGGARGANVLTF

D gene: TRBD1
clone size: NA
J gene: TRBJ2-5
V gene: TRBV5-6
CDR3 DNA: TGTGCCAGCAGCTTCCGGACAGGGGGCGGAGAGACCCAGTACTTC
CDR3 protein: CASSFRTGGGETQYF

D gene: NA
clone size: NA
J gene: TRBJ2-1
V gene: TRBV5-4
CDR3 DNA: TGTGCCATCAAGAAGGGGCGAAATGAGCAGTTCTTC
CDR3 protein: CAIKKGRNEQFF

D gene: NA
clone size: few
J gene: TRBJ1-5
V gene: TRBV9
CDR3 DNA: TGTGCCAGCAGCGTTGGCACGCTTAGCAATCAGCCCCAGCATTTT
CDR3 protein: CASSVGTLSNQPQHF

D gene: NA
clone size: NA
J gene: TRBJ2-5
V gene: TRBV7-2
CDR3 DNA: TGTGCCAGCAGCCCCGGGACGGCGAGGGGGGAGACCCAGTACTTC
CDR3 protein: CASSPGTARGETQYF

D gene: TRBD2
clone size: NA
J gene: TRBJ2-3
V gene: TRBV14
CDR3 DNA: TGTGCCAGCAGCCCTTACCCTAGGACTAGCGGGGGGCGGGCAGATACGCAGTATTTT
CDR3 protein: CASSPYPRTSGGRADTQYF

D gene: NA
clone size: NA
J gene: TRBJ1-3
V gene: TRBV15
CDR3 DNA: TGTGCCACCAGCAGAGACTCCACAGTCTCTGGAAACACCATATATTTT
CDR3 protein: CATSRDSTVSGNTIYF

D gene: NA
clone size: NA
J gene: TRBJ2-3
V gene: TRBV20-1
CDR3 DNA: TGCAGTGCTAGACTTCCAGATACGCAGTATTTT
CDR3 protein: CSARLPDTQYF

D gene: NA
clone size: few
J gene: TRBJ1-4
V gene: TRBV3-1/TRBV3-2
CDR3 DNA: TGTGCCAGCAGCCTCTCTCAGGGGAGCACTAATGAAAAACTGTTTTTT
CDR3 protein: CASSLSQGSTNEKLFF

D gene: TRBD1
clone size: NA
J gene: TRBJ2-6
V gene: TRBV9
CDR3 DNA: TGTGCCAGCAGCAAAAAGACAGGGGCCTTACTCTCTGGGGCCAACGTCCTGACTTTC
CDR3 protein: CASSKKTGALLSGANVLTF

D gene: TRBD1
clone size: NA
J gene: TRBJ2-2
V gene: TRBV11-2
CDR3 DNA: TGTGCCAGCAGCCCCTATGGACAGGGGTGGGACCGGGAGCTGTTTTTT
CDR3 protein: CASSPYGQGWDRELFF

D gene: TRBD2
clone size: NA
J gene: TRBJ2-1
V gene: TRBV18
CDR3 DNA: TGTGCCAGCTCACCTACAGCTAGCGGGGTAGGTGAGCAGTTCTTC
CDR3 protein: CASSPTASGVGEQFF

D gene: TRBD2
clone size: NA
J gene: TRBJ2-1
V gene: TRBV19
CDR3 DNA: TGTGCCAGTAGTAAGCGGGGGGGCCGGGTCTACAATGAGCAGTTCTTC
CDR3 protein: CASSKRGGRVYNEQFF

D gene: NA
clone size: NA
J gene: TRBJ2-1
V gene: TRBV5-1
CDR3 DNA: TGCGCCAGCAGAGGCGGGGCCAGCTACAATGAGCAGTTCTTC
CDR3 protein: CASRGGASYNEQFF

D gene: NA
clone size: NA
J gene: TRBJ2-5
V gene: TRBV11-3
CDR3 DNA: TGTGCCAGCAGCCGTACAGGGAATCAAGAGACCCAGTACTTC
CDR3 protein: CASSRTGNQETQYF

D gene: TRBD2
clone size: NA
J gene: TRBJ2-1
V gene: TRBV19
CDR3 DNA: TGTGCCAGTAGTGATGTAGCGGGGAATGAGCAGTTCTTC
CDR3 protein: CASSDVAGNEQFF

D gene: TRBD1
clone size: NA
J gene: TRBJ2-4
V gene: TRBV29-1
CDR3 DNA: TGCAGCGTTCAGAAGGGACAGTTTGGGGACATTCAGTACTTC
CDR3 protein: CSVQKGQFGDIQYF

D gene: NA
clone size: NA
J gene: TRBJ1-4
V gene: TRBV28
CDR3 DNA: TGTGCCAGCAGTTTATATTCGGAGGGAAAACTGTTTTTT
CDR3 protein: CASSLYSEGKLFF

D gene: TRBD2
clone size: NA
J gene: TRBJ2-5
V gene: TRBV6-2/TRBV6-3
CDR3 DNA: TGTGCCAGCGGCCCAATAATACTAGCGGGGGGACAAGAGACCCAGTACTTC
CDR3 protein: CASGPIILAGGQETQYF

D gene: NA
clone size: NA
J gene: TRBJ1-6
V gene: TRBV30
CDR3 DNA: TGTGCCTGGAGTGGAGGACAGACGACTTCACCCCTCCACTTT
CDR3 protein: CAWSGGQTTSPLHF

D gene: NA
clone size: NA
J gene: TRBJ2-1
V gene: TRBV18
CDR3 DNA: TGTGCCAGCTCACCAGACTCAGCTCCGCAGTTCTTC
CDR3 protein: CASSPDSAPQFF

D gene: TRBD1
clone size: once
J gene: TRBJ2-4
V gene: TRBV11-2
CDR3 DNA: TGTGCCAGCAGCTTCGAGGGGGCATACCCCAAAAACATTCAGTACTTC
CDR3 protein: CASSFEGAYPKNIQYF

D gene: NA
clone size: few
J gene: TRBJ1-1
V gene: TRBV29-1
CDR3 DNA: TGCAGCGTTGTGGGAGTGAACACTGAAGCTTTCTTT
CDR3 protein: CSVVGVNTEAFF

D gene: NA
clone size: NA
J gene: TRBJ1-1
V gene: TRBV6-4
CDR3 DNA: TGTGCCAGCAGTGAGGGCGGACAGAACACTGAAGCTTTCTTT
CDR3 protein: CASSEGGQNTEAFF